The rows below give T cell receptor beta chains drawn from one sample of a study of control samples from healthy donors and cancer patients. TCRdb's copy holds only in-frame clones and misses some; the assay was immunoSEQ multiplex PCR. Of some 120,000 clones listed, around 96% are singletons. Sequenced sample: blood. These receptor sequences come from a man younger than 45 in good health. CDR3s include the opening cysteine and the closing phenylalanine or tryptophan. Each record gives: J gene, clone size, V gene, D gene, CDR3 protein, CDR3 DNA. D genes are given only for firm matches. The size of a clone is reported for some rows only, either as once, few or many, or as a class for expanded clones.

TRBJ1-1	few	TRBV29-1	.	CSVNDRMNTEAFF	TGCAGCGTTAACGACAGGATGAACACTGAAGCTTTCTTT
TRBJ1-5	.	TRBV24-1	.	CATSVPGRDQPQHF	TGTGCCACCAGTGTACCAGGGAGGGATCAGCCCCAGCATTTT
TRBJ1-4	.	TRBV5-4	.	CASHPRGGTNEKLFF	TGTGCCAGCCACCCGCGGGGGGGAACTAATGAAAAACTGTTTTTT
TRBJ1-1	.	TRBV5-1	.	CASSVERMNTEAFF	TGCGCCAGCAGCGTGGAAAGGATGAACACTGAAGCTTTCTTT
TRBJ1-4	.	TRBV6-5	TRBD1	CASSSGTGNIGEKLFF	TGTGCCAGCAGTTCCGGGACAGGGAATATAGGAGAAAAACTGTTTTTT
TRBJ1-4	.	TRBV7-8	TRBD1	CASSLAQGAVDEKLFF	TGTGCCAGCAGCTTAGCGCAGGGGGCGGTGGATGAAAAACTGTTTTTT
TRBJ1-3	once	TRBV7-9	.	CASSSGNSGNTIYF	TGTGCCAGCAGCTCCGGGAATTCTGGAAACACCATATATTTT
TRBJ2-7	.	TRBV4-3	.	CASSLVGDGSYEQYF	TGCGCCAGCAGCCTAGTAGGGGACGGCTCCTACGAGCAGTACTTC
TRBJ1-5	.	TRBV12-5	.	CASGSQVGLPQPQHF	TGTGCTAGTGGTTCCCAGGTGGGGTTGCCTCAGCCCCAGCATTTT
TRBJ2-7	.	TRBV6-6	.	CASSYTDRGPMNEQYF	TGTGCCAGCAGTTACACCGACCGAGGCCCTATGAACGAGCAGTACTTC
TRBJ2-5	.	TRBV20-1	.	CSASSALMETQYF	TGCAGTGCTAGTTCGGCCTTGATGGAGACCCAGTACTTC
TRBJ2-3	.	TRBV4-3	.	CASSQDVTHTDTQYF	TGCGCCAGCAGCCAAGATGTAACCCACACAGATACGCAGTATTTT
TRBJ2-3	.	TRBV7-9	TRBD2	CASSPGLAGVPDTQYF	TGTGCCAGCAGCCCCGGGTTAGCGGGGGTCCCAGATACGCAGTATTTT
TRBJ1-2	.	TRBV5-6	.	CASSLSSYGYTF	TGTGCCAGCAGCTTAAGCTCTTATGGCTACACCTTC
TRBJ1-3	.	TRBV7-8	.	CASSQDLSGNTIYF	TGTGCCAGCAGCCAAGACCTCTCTGGAAACACCATATATTTT
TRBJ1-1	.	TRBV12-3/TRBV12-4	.	CASRGTRAGSAFF	TGTGCCAGCAGGGGGACCAGGGCGGGATCGGCTTTCTTT
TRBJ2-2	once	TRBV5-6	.	CASSLSTGELFF	TGTGCCAGCAGCTTGAGCACCGGGGAGCTGTTTTTT
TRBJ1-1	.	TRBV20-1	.	CSASLRDTEAFF	TGCAGTGCTAGTTTACGAGACACTGAAGCTTTCTTT
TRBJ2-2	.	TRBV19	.	CASSIDGGRGDTGELFF	TGTGCCAGTAGTATAGATGGGGGGCGCGGGGACACCGGGGAGCTGTTTTTT
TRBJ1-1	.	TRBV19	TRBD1	CASSTGGGTEAFF	TGTGCCAGTAGTACAGGGGGGGGTACTGAAGCTTTCTTT
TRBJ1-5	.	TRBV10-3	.	CAISEGAGGFSQPQHF	TGTGCCATCAGTGAGGGCGCGGGGGGCTTTAGTCAGCCCCAGCATTTT
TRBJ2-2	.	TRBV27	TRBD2	CASSSGRGAGELFF	TGTGCCAGCAGTTCGGGGCGGGGGGCCGGGGAGCTGTTTTTT
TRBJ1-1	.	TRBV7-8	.	CASSLGGAERVTEAFF	TGTGCCAGCAGCTTAGGAGGGGCTGAGCGGGTCACTGAAGCTTTCTTT
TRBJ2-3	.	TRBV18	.	CASSPSTRTDTQYF	TGTGCCAGCTCACCAAGCACCCGTACAGATACGCAGTATTTT
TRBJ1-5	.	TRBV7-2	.	CASSLAGWGGDQPQHF	TGTGCCAGCAGCTTAGCTGGATGGGGGGGAGATCAGCCCCAGCATTTT
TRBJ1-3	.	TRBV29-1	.	CSVWGDSGNTIYF	TGCAGCGTGTGGGGGGACTCTGGAAACACCATATATTTT
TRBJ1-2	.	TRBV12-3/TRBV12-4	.	CASTLGYGYTF	TGTGCCAGCACCCTTGGATATGGCTACACCTTC
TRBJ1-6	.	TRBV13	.	CASSASGASPLHF	TGTGCCAGCAGCGCGTCAGGGGCCTCACCCCTCCACTTT
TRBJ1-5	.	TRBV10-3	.	CAISESGAQGNQPQHF	TGTGCCATCAGTGAGTCGGGTGCTCAAGGCAATCAGCCCCAGCATTTT
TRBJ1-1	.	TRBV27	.	CASRQGSTEAFF	TGTGCCAGCAGACAGGGAAGCACTGAAGCTTTCTTT
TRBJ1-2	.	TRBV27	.	CASTSNLQGNYGYTF	TGTGCCAGCACTTCAAACTTACAGGGAAACTATGGCTACACCTTC
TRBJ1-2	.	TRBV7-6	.	CASSLGEQWAGVSNYGYTF	TGTGCCAGCAGCTTAGGAGAACAGTGGGCAGGCGTCTCTAACTATGGCTACACCTTC